This TCR beta chain was recorded in a study of cytomegalovirus exposure and HLA in healthy donors. Study information: The 120 validation repertoires matched the roughly 670 first-cohort repertoires in platform, a later analysis reported.

While the first cohort had 600 to 800 subjects, the donors belonged to the separate validation cohort of 120 subjects. Note on this clone: The target antigen is unknown.

Study-level findings and limits: There were around 160 TCR beta chains listed as cytomegalovirus-associated. There were some public TCRs occurring in many donors, but most TCR sequences were rare.

TCRdb's copy holds only in-frame clones and misses some; the assay was immunoSEQ multiplex PCR. The sample lists some 290,000 clones, approximately 86% occurring once. After removal of 4 bases from V and 11 bases from J, the junction contained 7 bases not matched to a gene. This CDR3 region has 13 residues. Germline V gene lookup returns CDR1 LNHDA and CDR2 SQIVND (reference sequence). Sample: PBMCs. The V call is TRBV19, the J call TRBJ1-2; 10 nucleotides agree with TRBD1. This TCR derives from a man aged 25 to 45 in good health and CMV-seronegative. CDR3 nucleotides: TGTGCCAGTAGTACGGGACAGGGGACCCCGTACACCTTC. It codes for CASSTGQGTPYTF.